This T cell receptor (beta chain) came from a study of blood T cell repertoires in COVID-19 (dated by TCRdb to about 2020). A note on the overall study: Samples covering the acute and convalescent phases of COVID-19 were provided by collaborators in the United States, Italy and Spain. The material from the prospective study consisted of cDNA or gDNA derived from T cells, B-cell-depleted T cells, or PBMCs. Deeply sampled blood TCRbeta repertoires from subjects exposed to, actively infected with, or recovered from COVID-19 were included in the dataset. The repertoires were released in a freely available public database meant as a resource for research on the immune response to SARS-CoV-2. Samples came from the ongoing ImmuneRACE study (first 160 participants) plus 1,254 subjects from 6 global collaborators. The sample metadata nearly always contained a de-identified subject ID, COVID-19 status, age in years and sex. Where available, HLA class I and class II types were obtained from metadata supplied by the sample provider rather than from assay-based typing. Overall results and qualifications from the work: Clinical and demographic metadata were provided uncurated, with the amount varying by source and participant.

A second Seattle source provided samples from volunteer blood donors who had recovered from COVID-19. Each collaborating institution followed its own protocols to collect whole blood in K2EDTA tubes. For TCRbeta analysis, collaborator samples were shipped as frozen whole blood, as isolated PBMCs, or as DNA extracted from either sample type. This clone was counted between two and nine times. This receptor's antigen is unknown. No per-base quality is available; no much larger clone lies one base away. The immunoSEQ Assay, a bias-controlled multiplex PCR, was used to amplify TCRbeta CDR3 regions from genomic DNA. The paper's processing steps were these. Within the assay, amplification of reference gene primers was used to estimate how many nucleated cells each sample contained. Sequence reads were collapsed and filtered to measure the absolute abundance of every unique TCRbeta CDR3 rearrangement. For each sample, productive Simpson clonality was calculated by taking the square root of Simpson's diversity index across productive rearrangements. TCRdb took this table from immuneACCESS and kept in-frame rearrangements with V and J called. Such tables lack part of the clones; where checked against another copy, unresolved V genes explain under half of the gap, and the rest is unexplained. V and J calls and clone size follow that table, whereas D and trimming were derived from the DNA. Recorded for this sample are about 70,000 clones; around 80% of them occurred a single time. About 20% of the sample lies in the top ten.

The germline V gene gives CDR1 as SNHLY and CDR2 as FYNNEI. The CDR3 spans 15 residues, from the cysteine through the phenylalanine. This entry keeps only the CDR3 DNA: 45 bases, framed from base 1. V is cut by 7 bases and J by 2 bases, and the space between the germline ends is 15 bases. The origin of this receptor is a man between 65 and 80 years old who had recovered from COVID-19. The chain couples TRBV2 to TRBJ1-3; the D gene is perhaps TRBD1, from 6 matching bases. Material for sequencing was peripheral blood. CDR3 sequence: CASTQDRATGNTIYF. Read as DNA, the sequence is TGTGCCAGCACCCAGGACAGAGCAACTGGAAACACCATATATTTT.